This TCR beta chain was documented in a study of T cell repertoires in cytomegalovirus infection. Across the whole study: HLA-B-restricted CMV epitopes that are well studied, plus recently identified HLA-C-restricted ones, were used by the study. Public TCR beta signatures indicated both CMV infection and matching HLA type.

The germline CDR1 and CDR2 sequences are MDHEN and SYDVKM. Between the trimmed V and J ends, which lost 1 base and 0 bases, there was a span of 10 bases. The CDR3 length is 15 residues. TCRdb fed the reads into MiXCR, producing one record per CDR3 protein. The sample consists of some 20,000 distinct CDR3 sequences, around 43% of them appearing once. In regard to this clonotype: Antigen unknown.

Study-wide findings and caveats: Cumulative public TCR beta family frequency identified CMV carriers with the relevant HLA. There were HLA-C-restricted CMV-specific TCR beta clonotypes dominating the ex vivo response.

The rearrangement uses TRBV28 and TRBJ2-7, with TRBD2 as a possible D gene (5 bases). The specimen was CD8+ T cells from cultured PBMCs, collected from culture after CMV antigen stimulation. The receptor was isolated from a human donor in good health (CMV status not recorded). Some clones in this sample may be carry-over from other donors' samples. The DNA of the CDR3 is TGTGCCAGCAGTTTATCTTCCGGGAACTCCTACGAGCAGTACTTC. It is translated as CASSLSSGNSYEQYF.